These 30 T cell receptor beta chains originate from one sample sequenced in a study of blood T cell repertoires in COVID-19 (dated by TCRdb to the early 2020s). Library preparation was by the immunoSEQ multiplex PCR assay. TCRdb mirrors the immuneACCESS table, restricted to in-frame sequences. Some clones are absent from its copies; in checked studies, under half trace to an unresolved V gene, and the reason for the others is unknown. The sample yields about 44,000 clones; roughly 87% were counted once. The ten biggest clones cover roughly 15% of the sample. Specimen: peripheral blood. These receptor sequences come from a man aged 70-80 years with active COVID-19.

This clone was recorded once. The chain couples TRBV6-5 to TRBJ1-6, with D unclear. CDR1 is MNHEY, CDR2 SVGAGI, per germline. V was cut by 7 bases and J by 5 bases, with 15 bases left in between. There are 15 residues in the CDR3. CDR3 in DNA: TGTGCCAGCAAAAGACGGGGAGGGAATAATTCACCCCTCCACTTT. Protein product: CASKRRGGNNSPLHF.

The V call is TRBV15, the J call TRBJ2-1; D perhaps matches TRBD1 (6 bases). V was clipped by 1 base and J by 7 bases, with 8 bases between them. The V gene's germline CDR1 is LNHNV and CDR2 YYDKDF (reference sequence). CDR3 length equals 13 residues. Written as DNA, the CDR3 is TGTGCCACCAGCAGAGTAGGGGGTAATGAGCAGTTCTTC. Amino acid sequence: CATSRVGGNEQFF.

The chain links TRBV27 to TRBJ1-1, with D perhaps matching TRBD1 (6 bases). The germline gives CDR1 MNHEY, CDR2 SMNVEV (reference sequence). CDR3 size: 13 residues. Trimming shortened V by 5 bases and J by 5 bases, and 12 bases separated the two germline ends. As DNA, the CDR3 is TGTGCCAGCAGTCTAGGACAGACTACTGAAGCTTTCTTT. It is translated as CASSLGQTTEAFF.

The gene calls are TRBV6-1 and TRBJ2-7; D possibly corresponds to TRBD1 (7 bases). Between the trimmed V and J ends, which lost 3 bases and 3 bases, there was a span of 21 bases. This CDR3 comprises 17 residues. The germline CDR1 and CDR2 sequences are MNHNS and SASEGT. Written as DNA, the CDR3 is TGTGCCAGCAGTGATCCCTTTTCAGGGGGGTACGGCTACGAGCAGTACTTC. Protein: CASSDPFSGGYGYEQYF.

This rearrangement joins TRBV10-3 to TRBJ2-5, with 13 bases matching TRBD2. V gave up 4 bases and J gave up 5 bases; unmatched junction bases: 4. There are 15 residues in the CDR3. From germline, CDR1 is ENHRY and CDR2 SYGVKD. The CDR3: CAISAGTSGAETQYF. For the CDR3, the DNA is TGTGCCATCAGTGCTGGGACTAGCGGGGCGGAGACCCAGTACTTC.

The chain uses TRBV4-1 and TRBJ2-2; 7 nucleotides agree with TRBD2. V gave up 1 base and J gave up 0 bases; unmatched junction bases: 2. CDR1 and CDR2 (germline): MGHRA, YSYEKL. This CDR3 is built from 16 residues. The CDR3 loop is CASSQGLAANTGELFF. The CDR3 DNA is TGCGCCAGCAGCCAAGGACTAGCAGCGAACACCGGGGAGCTGTTTTTT.

V and J are TRBV5-1 and TRBJ1-6, with TRBD1 identical over 7 bases. Trimming removed 0 bases from V and 10 bases from J; junction bases left unmatched: 7. This CDR3 is 15 amino acids long. Germline values: CDR1 SGHRS, CDR2 YFSETQ. The CDR3 bases are TGCGCCAGCAGCTTGGCCGGGACAGTGGGGTCACCCCTCCACTTT. Translated: CASSLAGTVGSPLHF.

The CDR3 protein is CASSAQGTGSYEQYF. CDR3 bases: TGTGCCAGCAGTGCCCAAGGGACAGGGTCCTACGAGCAGTACTTC. V usage is TRBV25-1 and J usage is TRBJ2-7; 9 bases agree with TRBD1. The CDR3 is 15 residues long. Losses at the gene ends were 4 bases for V and 1 base for J; bases not matched to a gene: 5. From germline, CDR1 is MGHDK and CDR2 SYGVNS.

In nucleotides, the CDR3 is TGTGCCAGCAGCTTATATCCTGCCGGGGGCGAGCAGTACTTC. Translated: CASSLYPAGGEQYF. The chain couples TRBV7-2 to TRBJ2-7; D might be TRBD2 (6 bases). The germline CDR1 and CDR2 sequences are SGHTA and FQGNSA. The CDR3 has 14 amino acids. V lost 2 bases, J lost 6 bases, and 14 bases lay in between.

The chain couples TRBV4-1 to TRBJ2-7; a possible D gene is TRBD1 (6 bases). There are 15 residues in the CDR3. The V gene lost 4 bases and the J gene lost 3 bases, with 16 bases spanning the gap. Germline loops: CDR1 MGHRA, CDR2 YSYEKL. CDR3 residues: CASSLLGTQNYEQYF. CDR3 sequence (DNA): TGCGCCAGCAGCCTTTTGGGGACACAGAACTACGAGCAGTACTTC.

The chain joins TRBV6-2 or TRBV6-3 to TRBJ1-1; TRBD1 matches 10 bases. CDR1 and CDR2 from the germline V gene are MNHEY and SVGEGT. V gave up 5 bases and J gave up 0 bases; unmatched junction bases: 9. The CDR3 runs 17 residues. This chain's CDR3 is CASSARGQGDLNTEAFF. CDR3 sequence (DNA): TGTGCCAGCAGTGCAAGAGGACAGGGGGATTTGAACACTGAAGCTTTCTTT.

CDR3 sequence reads: CASSFSGADTQYF. The CDR3 nucleotides read TGTGCCAGCAGCTTTTCAGGGGCAGATACGCAGTATTTT. V is TRBV11-2 and J is TRBJ2-3; TRBD1 might be the D (6 bases). The CDR3 runs to 13 residues. Trimming left V 3 bases short and J 4 bases short, with 8 bases between. Germline CDR1 reads SGHAT; CDR2 reads FQNNGV.

Turning to this clone: The same CDR3 can be traced to other DNA sequences in this sample. V gene TRBV4-3 combines with J gene TRBJ2-7; possibly TRBD2 for D (6 bases). Germline V lookup: CDR1 LGHNA, CDR2 YSLEER. There are 13 residues in the CDR3. Trimming cost V 0 bases and J 5 bases, with 8 bases left between them. In nucleotides, the CDR3 is TGCGCCAGCAGCCAAGACGGCGGGAACGAGCAGTACTTC. Its protein product is CASSQDGGNEQYF.

The V and J genes are TRBV18 and TRBJ2-7, with 8 positions matching TRBD1. Per the germline V gene, CDR1 is KGHSH and CDR2 is LQKENI. With 2 bases clipped from V and 4 bases from J, the junction kept 4 bases outside the gene matches. The CDR3 runs to 14 residues. CDR3 sequence reads: CASSPGRGLYEQYF. The CDR3 bases are TGTGCCAGCTCACCAGGCAGGGGGCTTTACGAGCAGTACTTC.

The rearrangement links TRBV28 to TRBJ2-6; D is unclear. The V gene lost 3 bases and the J gene lost 1 base, with 22 bases spanning the gap. This CDR3 is built from 20 residues. Germline V lookup: CDR1 MDHEN, CDR2 SYDVKM. The CDR3 bases are TGTGCCAGCAGTTTGTCCTTCGTCCATCCCCCGCGTTCTGGGGCCAACGTCCTGACTTTC. Protein: CASSLSFVHPPRSGANVLTF.

CDR3 sequence (DNA): TGTGCCAGCAGCCGAGTCAGGGGGACAGGGGGTAGGCAGCCCCAGCATTTT. Protein sequence: CASSRVRGTGGRQPQHF. The V and J genes are TRBV6-6 and TRBJ1-5; 11 bases are a match to TRBD1. V trimming: 6 bases; J trimming: 7 bases; junction bases outside the gene matches: 14. CDR1 MNHNY and CDR2 SVGAGI come from the germline V gene (reference sequence). The CDR3 extends over 17 amino acids.

The chain is built from TRBV24-1 and TRBJ2-5, with 8 bases lining up with TRBD2. Trimming cost V 5 bases and J 1 base; bases outside gene matches: 8. Germline lookup yields CDR1 KGHDR and CDR2 SFDVKD. The CDR3 extends over 16 amino acids. The CDR3 DNA is TGTGCCACCAGTGGAGCACTAGCGGAATCCCAAGAGACCCAGTACTTC. Translated: CATSGALAESQETQYF.

The V and J genes are TRBV2 and TRBJ2-6, with D possibly being TRBD1 (6 bases). The CDR3 consists of 20 residues. CDR1 and CDR2 (germline): SNHLY, FYNNEI. Trimming removed 8 bases from V and 1 base from J, with 27 bases in between. CDR3 sequence reads: CASQGTGPRSQVSGANVLTF. CDR3 coding DNA: TGTGCCAGCCAGGGGACCGGACCGCGTTCGCAAGTGTCTGGGGCCAACGTCCTGACTTTC.

The chain links TRBV11-2 to TRBJ2-3; D remains ambiguous. Germline loops: CDR1 SGHAT, CDR2 FQNNGV. The CDR3 is made up of 12 amino acids. V lost 1 base and J 5 bases, leaving 4 bases between the germline ends. Written as DNA, the CDR3 is TGTGCCAGCAGCTTAGCCGGAGATACGCAGTATTTT. This encodes CASSLAGDTQYF.

The V and J genes are TRBV7-8 and TRBJ2-7; TRBD2 might be the D (5 bases). V lost 0 bases and J 5 bases, leaving 14 bases between the germline ends. The germline CDR1 and CDR2 sequences are SGHVS and FQNEAQ. This CDR3 comprises 15 residues. CDR3 DNA sequence: TGTGCCAGCAGCTTAGCGAGGGCTAGCCCCCACGAGCAGTACTTC. Its translation: CASSLARASPHEQYF.

This clone was seen a single time. The V gene is TRBV7-2, the J gene TRBJ2-5; tentatively, D is TRBD2 (6 bases). CDR1 is SGHTA, CDR2 FQGNSA, per germline. Trimming pared 1 base from V and 0 bases from J, leaving 18 bases between. This CDR3 contains 18 residues. The CDR3 DNA is TGTGCCAGCAGCTTAGGTGTACACGGGGGAGCCGACCAAGAGACCCAGTACTTC. Protein sequence: CASSLGVHGGADQETQYF. Looking up the rest from reference TRBV7-2 and TRBJ2-5 gives the full variable domain: GAGVSQSPSNKVTEKGKDVELRCDPISGHTALYWYRQSLGQGLEFLIYFQGNSAPDKSGLPSDRFSAERTGGSVSTLTIQRTQQEDSAVYLCASSLGVHGGADQETQYFGPGTRLLVL.

The chain recombines TRBV13 with TRBJ2-1, with TRBD1 identical over 12 bases. Germline V lookup: CDR1 PRHDT, CDR2 FYEKMQ (reference sequence). The CDR3 has 16 amino acids. V trimming: 3 bases; J trimming: 7 bases; junction bases outside the gene matches: 7. As DNA, the CDR3 is TGTGCCAGCAGCTTTTATGGGACAGGGGGCCTTAATGAGCAGTTCTTC. Translation gives CASSFYGTGGLNEQFF.

V is TRBV25-1 and J is TRBJ1-1; D may be TRBD1 (6 bases). The CDR3 is 13 amino acids. Germline V lookup: CDR1 MGHDK, CDR2 SYGVNS. Between the trimmed V and J ends, which lost 7 bases and 4 bases, there was a span of 13 bases. In DNA, the CDR3 is TGTGCCAGCAAATCACAGGGTTCCACTGAAGCTTTCTTT. Translating gives CASKSQGSTEAFF. Drawing the rest from reference TRBV25-1 and TRBJ1-1, the complete variable domain is EADIYQTPRYLVIGTGKKITLECSQTMGHDKMYWYQQDPGMELHLIHYSYGVNSTEKGDLSSESTVSRIRTEHFPLTLESARPSHTSQYLCASKSQGSTEAFFGQGTRLTVV.

The V gene is TRBV7-2, the J gene TRBJ1-2, with 10 bases matching TRBD1. Germline CDR1 is SGHTA and CDR2 is FQGNSA. V shed 1 base, J shed 4 bases, and the junction held 6 bases outside the gene matches. The CDR3 consists of 16 residues. CDR3 coding DNA: TGTGCCAGCAGCTTAGACCCGACAGGGGGCGGCTATGGCTACACCTTC. Its translation: CASSLDPTGGGYGYTF.

J is TRBJ1-2 and V is TRBV18; TRBD1 is a possible D gene (6 bases). The ends were cut back, 0 bases at V and 6 bases at J, with 14 bases in the middle. The CDR3 is 15 amino acids. CDR1 is KGHSH, CDR2 LQKENI, per germline. The DNA for the CDR3 is TGTGCCAGCTCACCACCTATCAGGGGAAGGGATGGCTACACCTTC. Encoded protein: CASSPPIRGRDGYTF. Variable domain in full (rest from reference TRBV18 and TRBJ1-2): NAGVMQNPRHLVRRRGQEARLRCSPMKGHSHVYWYRQLPEEGLKFMVYLQKENIIDESGMPKERFSAEFPKEGPSILRIQQVVRGDSAAYFCASSPPIRGRDGYTFGSGTRLTVV.

V is TRBV11-3 and J is TRBJ2-7, with 9 positions matching TRBD1. V shed 5 bases, J shed 4 bases, and the junction held 9 bases outside the gene matches. The germline V gene encodes CDR1 SGHNT and CDR2 YENEEA. CDR3 length equals 15 residues. CDR3 sequence: CASSPGTGSFYEQYF. DNA of the CDR3: TGTGCCAGCAGCCCCGGGACAGGGTCCTTTTACGAGCAGTACTTC.

The V and J genes are TRBV7-2 and TRBJ1-4; TRBD1 matches 7 bases. There are 16 residues in the CDR3. Unmatched junction bases numbered 9, after V lost 5 bases and J lost 3 bases. Per germline, CDR1 SGHTA and CDR2 FQGNSA. CDR3 region: CASSNRQGSANEKLFF. In DNA, the CDR3 is TGTGCCAGCAGCAACCGACAGGGAAGTGCTAATGAAAAACTGTTTTTT.

The chain uses TRBV19 and TRBJ1-5, with D maybe TRBD1 (5 bases). The CDR3 totals 15 residues. The V end was cut by 3 bases, the J end by 3 bases, with 12 bases between. Per the germline V gene, CDR1 is LNHDA and CDR2 is SQIVND (reference sequence). CDR3 DNA sequence: TGTGCCAGTAGTATGGGGCAGGGTTACAATCAGCCCCAGCATTTT. It codes for CASSMGQGYNQPQHF.

In nucleotides, the CDR3 is TGTGCCAGCAGTTACGTCATGCGGGGGGCGGTTCAGCCCCAGCATTTT. Translation: CASSYVMRGAVQPQHF. The V call is TRBV6-6, the J call TRBJ1-5, with D possibly TRBD1 on 6 matching bases. CDR3 size: 16 residues. From germline, CDR1 is MNHNY and CDR2 SVGAGI (reference sequence). V was shortened by 2 bases and J by 6 bases, with 17 bases between the two germline ends.

This chain links TRBV7-9 with TRBJ2-5, with 8 bases matching TRBD2. Germline V gene sequence: CDR1 SEHNR, CDR2 FQNEAQ (reference sequence). V shed 2 bases and J 1 base; nucleotides not matched to a gene: 6. This CDR3 spans 16 amino acids. In DNA form, the CDR3 reads TGTGCCAGCAGCTTATACGGCGGGGGGACCCAAGAGACCCAGTACTTC. Its protein is CASSLYGGGTQETQYF. Full variable domain (missing parts from reference TRBV7-9 and TRBJ2-5): DTGVSQNPRHKITKRGQNVTFRCDPISEHNRLYWYRQTLGQGPEFLTYFQNEAQLEKSRLLSDRFSAERPKGSFSTLEIQRTEQGDSAMYLCASSLYGGGTQETQYFGPGTRLLVL.